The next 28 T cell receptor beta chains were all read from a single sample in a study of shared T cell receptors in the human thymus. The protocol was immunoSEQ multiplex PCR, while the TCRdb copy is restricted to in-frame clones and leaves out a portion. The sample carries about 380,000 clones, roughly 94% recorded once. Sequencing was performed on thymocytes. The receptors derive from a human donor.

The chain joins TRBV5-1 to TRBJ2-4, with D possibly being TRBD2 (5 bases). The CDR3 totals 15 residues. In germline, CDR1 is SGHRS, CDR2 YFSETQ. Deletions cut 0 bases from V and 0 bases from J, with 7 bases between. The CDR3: CASSLGELAKNIQYF. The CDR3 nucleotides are TGCGCCAGCAGCTTGGGGGAGCTAGCCAAAAACATTCAGTACTTC.

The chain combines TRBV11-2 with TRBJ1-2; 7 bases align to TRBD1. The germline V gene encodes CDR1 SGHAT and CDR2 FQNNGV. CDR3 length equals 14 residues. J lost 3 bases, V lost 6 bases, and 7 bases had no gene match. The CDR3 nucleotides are TGTGCCAGCAGGACGGGAGGGGGCGACTATGGCTACACCTTC. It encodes CASRTGGGDYGYTF. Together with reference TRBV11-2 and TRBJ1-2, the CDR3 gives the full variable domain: EAGVAQSPRYKIIEKRQSVAFWCNPISGHATLYWYQQILGQGPKLLIQFQNNGVVDDSQLPKDRFSAERLKGVDSTLKIQPAKLEDSAVYLCASRTGGGDYGYTFGSGTRLTVV.

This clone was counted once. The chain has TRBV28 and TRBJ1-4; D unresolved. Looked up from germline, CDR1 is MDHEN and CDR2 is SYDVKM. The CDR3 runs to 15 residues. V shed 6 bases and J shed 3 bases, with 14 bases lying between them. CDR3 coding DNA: TGTGCCAGCAGACCCGGACTGACCCCTAATGAAAAACTGTTTTTT. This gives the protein CASRPGLTPNEKLFF.

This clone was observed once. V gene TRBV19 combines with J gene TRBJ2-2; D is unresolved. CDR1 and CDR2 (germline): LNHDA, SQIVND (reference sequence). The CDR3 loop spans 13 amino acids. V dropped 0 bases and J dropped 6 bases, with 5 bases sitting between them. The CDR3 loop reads CASSIEEPGELFF. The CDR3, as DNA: TGTGCCAGTAGTATAGAGGAGCCCGGGGAGCTGTTTTTT.

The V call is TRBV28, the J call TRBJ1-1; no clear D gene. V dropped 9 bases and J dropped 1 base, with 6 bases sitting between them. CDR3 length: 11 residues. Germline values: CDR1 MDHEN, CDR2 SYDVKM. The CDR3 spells CASVQNTEAFF. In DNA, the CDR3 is TGTGCCAGTGTGCAGAACACTGAAGCTTTCTTT.

In nucleotides, the CDR3 is TGTGCCAGCAGCCAAGAATGTGAAGCAGACTACGAGCAGTACTTC. Translation gives CASSQECEADYEQYF. The genes are TRBV14 and TRBJ2-7; D not resolved. This CDR3 has 15 amino acids. Germline V lookup: CDR1 SGHDN, CDR2 FVKESK. The V end lost 0 bases, the J end lost 3 bases, and 12 bases lay between the germline ends. The full variable domain, with the rest looked up from reference TRBV14 and TRBJ2-7, is EAGVTQFPSHSVIEKGQTVTLRCDPISGHDNLYWYRRVMGKEIKFLLHFVKESKQDESGMPNNRFLAERTGGTYSTLKVQPAELEDSGVYFCASSQECEADYEQYFGPGTRLTVT.

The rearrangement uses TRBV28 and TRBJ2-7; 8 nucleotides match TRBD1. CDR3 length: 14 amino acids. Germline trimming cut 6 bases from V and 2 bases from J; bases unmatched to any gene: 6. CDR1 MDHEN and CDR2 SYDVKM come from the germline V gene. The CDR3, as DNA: TGTGCCAGCAGCTCGGGACAGGTGCCCTACGAGCAGTACTTC. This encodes CASSSGQVPYEQYF.

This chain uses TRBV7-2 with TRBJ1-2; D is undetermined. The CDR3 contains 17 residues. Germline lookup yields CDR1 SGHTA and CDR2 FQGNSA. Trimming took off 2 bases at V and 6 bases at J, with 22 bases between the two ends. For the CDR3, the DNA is TGTGCCAGCAGCTTATACCGAGCAGGAGGAGGAATAGATGGCTACACCTTC. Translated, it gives CASSLYRAGGGIDGYTF.

CDR3: CASSEWSSYEQYF. In DNA, the CDR3 is TGTGCCAGCAGTGAATGGTCCTCCTACGAGCAGTACTTC. V gene TRBV6-1 combines with J gene TRBJ2-7; D is unresolved. Germline V gives CDR1 MNHNS, CDR2 SASEGT. The CDR3 length is 13 residues. The ends were cut back, 2 bases at V and 0 bases at J, with 5 bases in the middle.

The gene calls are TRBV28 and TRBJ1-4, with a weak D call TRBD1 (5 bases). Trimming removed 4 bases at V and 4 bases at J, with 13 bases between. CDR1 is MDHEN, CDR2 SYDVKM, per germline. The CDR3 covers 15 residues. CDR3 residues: CASSSTATGNEKLFF. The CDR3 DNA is TGTGCCAGCAGTTCGACAGCTACTGGTAATGAAAAACTGTTTTTT.

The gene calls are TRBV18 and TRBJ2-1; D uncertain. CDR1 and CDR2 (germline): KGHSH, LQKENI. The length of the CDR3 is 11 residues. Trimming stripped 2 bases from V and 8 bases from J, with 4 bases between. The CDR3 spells CASSPGHEQFF. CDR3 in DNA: TGTGCCAGCTCACCAGGGCATGAGCAGTTCTTC.

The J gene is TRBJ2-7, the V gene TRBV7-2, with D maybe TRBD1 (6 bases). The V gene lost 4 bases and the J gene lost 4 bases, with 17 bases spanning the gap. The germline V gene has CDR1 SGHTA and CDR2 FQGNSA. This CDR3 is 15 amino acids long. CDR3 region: CASSSRIRTAYEQYF. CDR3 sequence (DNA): TGTGCCAGCAGCTCTAGGATACGGACAGCATACGAGCAGTACTTC.

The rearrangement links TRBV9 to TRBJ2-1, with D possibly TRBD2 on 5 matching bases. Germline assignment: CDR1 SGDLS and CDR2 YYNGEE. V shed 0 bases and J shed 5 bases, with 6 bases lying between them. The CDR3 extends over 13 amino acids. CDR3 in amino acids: CASSVGRHNEQFF. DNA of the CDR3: TGTGCCAGCAGCGTAGGGAGGCACAATGAGCAGTTCTTC. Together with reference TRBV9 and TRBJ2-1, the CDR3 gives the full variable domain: DSGVTQTPKHLITATGQRVTLRCSPRSGDLSVYWYQQSLDQGLQFLIQYYNGEERAKGNILERFSAQQFPDLHSELNLSSLELGDSALYFCASSVGRHNEQFFGPGTRLTVL.

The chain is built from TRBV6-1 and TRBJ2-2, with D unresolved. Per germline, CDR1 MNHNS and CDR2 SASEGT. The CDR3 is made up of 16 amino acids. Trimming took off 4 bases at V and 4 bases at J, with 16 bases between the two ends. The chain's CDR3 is CASSVLGPMITGELFF. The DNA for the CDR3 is TGTGCCAGCAGTGTGCTTGGGCCAATGATCACCGGGGAGCTGTTTTTT.

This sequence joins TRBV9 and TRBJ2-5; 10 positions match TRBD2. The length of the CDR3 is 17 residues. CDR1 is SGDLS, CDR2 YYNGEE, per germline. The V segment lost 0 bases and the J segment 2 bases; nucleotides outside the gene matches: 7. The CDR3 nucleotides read TGTGCCAGCAGCGTAGCTCAGCGGGAGGGACATCAAGAGACCCAGTACTTC. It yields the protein CASSVAQREGHQETQYF.

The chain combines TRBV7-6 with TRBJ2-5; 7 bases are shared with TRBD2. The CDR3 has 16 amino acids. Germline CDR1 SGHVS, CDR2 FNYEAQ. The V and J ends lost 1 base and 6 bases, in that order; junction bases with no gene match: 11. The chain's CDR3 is CASSLGRDYLLKTQYF. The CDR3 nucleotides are TGTGCCAGCAGCTTAGGCCGGGACTATTTGTTGAAGACCCAGTACTTC. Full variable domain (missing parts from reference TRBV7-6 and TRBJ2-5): GAGVSQSPRYKVTKRGQDVALRCDPISGHVSLYWYRQALGQGPEFLTYFNYEAQQDKSGLPNDRFSAERPEGSISTLTIQRTEQRDSAMYRCASSLGRDYLLKTQYFGPGTRLLVL.

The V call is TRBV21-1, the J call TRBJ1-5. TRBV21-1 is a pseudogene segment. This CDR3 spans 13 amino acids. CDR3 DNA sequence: TGTGCCAGACTCTTACGGCACAATCAGCCCCAGCATTTT. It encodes CARLLRHNQPQHF.

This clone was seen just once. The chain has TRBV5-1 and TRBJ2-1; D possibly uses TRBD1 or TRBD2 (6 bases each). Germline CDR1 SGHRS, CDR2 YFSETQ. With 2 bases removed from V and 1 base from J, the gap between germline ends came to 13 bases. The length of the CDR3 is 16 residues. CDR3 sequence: CASSFRGRDSYNEQFF. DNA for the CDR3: TGCGCCAGCAGCTTCCGGGGGCGGGATTCCTACAATGAGCAGTTCTTC.

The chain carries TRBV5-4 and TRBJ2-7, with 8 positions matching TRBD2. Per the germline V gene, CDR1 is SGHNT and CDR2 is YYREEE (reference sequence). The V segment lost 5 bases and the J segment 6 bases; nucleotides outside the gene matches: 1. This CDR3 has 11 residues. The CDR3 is CASRAGAEQYF. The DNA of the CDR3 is TGTGCCAGCAGAGCGGGGGCCGAGCAGTACTTC.

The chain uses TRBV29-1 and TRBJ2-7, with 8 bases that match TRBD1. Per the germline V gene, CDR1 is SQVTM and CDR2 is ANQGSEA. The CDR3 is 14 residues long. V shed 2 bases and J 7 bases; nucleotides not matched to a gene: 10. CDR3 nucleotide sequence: TGCAGCGTTGAACCCAGGGACAGGAGAGGAGAGCAGTACTTC. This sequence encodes CSVEPRDRRGEQYF.

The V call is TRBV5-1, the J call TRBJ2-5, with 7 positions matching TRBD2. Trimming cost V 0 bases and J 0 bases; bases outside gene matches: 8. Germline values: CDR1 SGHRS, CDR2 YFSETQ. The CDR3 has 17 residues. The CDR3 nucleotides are TGCGCCAGCAGCTTGGAGAGGCCTAGCGGAGACCAAGAGACCCAGTACTTC. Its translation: CASSLERPSGDQETQYF.

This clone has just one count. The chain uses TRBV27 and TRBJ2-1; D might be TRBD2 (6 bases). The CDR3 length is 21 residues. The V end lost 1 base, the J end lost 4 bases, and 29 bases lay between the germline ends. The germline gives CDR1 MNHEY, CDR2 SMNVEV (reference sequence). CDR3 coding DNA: TGTGCCAGCAGTTTATTGCCTTCATACACGGGGGACGAAGACTGTTACAATGAGCAGTTCTTC. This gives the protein CASSLLPSYTGDEDCYNEQFF.

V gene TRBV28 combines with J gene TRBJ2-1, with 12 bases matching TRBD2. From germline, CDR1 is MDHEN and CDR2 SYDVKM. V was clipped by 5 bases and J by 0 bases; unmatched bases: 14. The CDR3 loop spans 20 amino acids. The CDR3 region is CASSPSGRPSGGGSYNEQFF. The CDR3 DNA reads TGTGCCAGCAGTCCTTCCGGACGGCCTAGCGGGGGGGGCTCCTACAATGAGCAGTTCTTC.

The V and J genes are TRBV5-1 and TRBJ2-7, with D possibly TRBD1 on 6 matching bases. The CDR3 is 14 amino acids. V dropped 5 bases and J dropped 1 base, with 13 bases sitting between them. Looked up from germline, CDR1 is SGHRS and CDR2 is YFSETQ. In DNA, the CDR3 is TGCGCCAGCAGGTCAGGGGACCTATCCTACGAGCAGTACTTC. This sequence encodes CASRSGDLSYEQYF. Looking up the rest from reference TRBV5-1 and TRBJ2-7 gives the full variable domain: KAGVTQTPRYLIKTRGQQVTLSCSPISGHRSVSWYQQTPGQGLQFLFEYFSETQRNKGNFPGRFSGRQFSNSRSEMNVSTLELGDSALYLCASRSGDLSYEQYFGPGTRLTVT.

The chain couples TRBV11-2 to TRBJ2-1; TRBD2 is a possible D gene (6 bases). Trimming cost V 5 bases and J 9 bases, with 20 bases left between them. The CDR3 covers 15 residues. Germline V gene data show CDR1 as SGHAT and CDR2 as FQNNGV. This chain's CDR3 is CASSHLRDSISEQFF. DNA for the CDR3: TGTGCCAGCAGCCATCTCCGGGACTCCATAAGTGAGCAGTTCTTC.

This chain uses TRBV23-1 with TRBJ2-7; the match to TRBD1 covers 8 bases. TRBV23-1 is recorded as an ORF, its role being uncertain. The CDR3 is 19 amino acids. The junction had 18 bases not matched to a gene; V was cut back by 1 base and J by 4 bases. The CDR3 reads CASSQLGRDRPNWIYEQYF. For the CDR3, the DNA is TGCGCCAGCAGTCAATTGGGTCGGGACAGGCCCAACTGGATTTACGAGCAGTACTTC.

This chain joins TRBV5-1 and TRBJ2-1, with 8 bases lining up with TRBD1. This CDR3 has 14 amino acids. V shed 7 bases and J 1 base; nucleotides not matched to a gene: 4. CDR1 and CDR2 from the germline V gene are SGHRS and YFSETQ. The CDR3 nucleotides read TGCGCCAGCGGACAGGGTGGGTCCTACAATGAGCAGTTCTTC. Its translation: CASGQGGSYNEQFF.

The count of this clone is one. CDR3 sequence: CASSLVVWTSGVDEQFF. CDR3 DNA sequence: TGTGCCAGCAGCTTGGTGGTCTGGACTAGCGGGGTAGATGAGCAGTTCTTC. The V and J genes are TRBV5-5 and TRBJ2-1; 12 bases map to TRBD2. With 0 bases clipped from V and 8 bases from J, the junction kept 9 bases outside the gene matches. CDR3 length: 17 amino acids. Germline-derived CDR1 and CDR2 are SGHKS and YYEKEE (reference sequence).